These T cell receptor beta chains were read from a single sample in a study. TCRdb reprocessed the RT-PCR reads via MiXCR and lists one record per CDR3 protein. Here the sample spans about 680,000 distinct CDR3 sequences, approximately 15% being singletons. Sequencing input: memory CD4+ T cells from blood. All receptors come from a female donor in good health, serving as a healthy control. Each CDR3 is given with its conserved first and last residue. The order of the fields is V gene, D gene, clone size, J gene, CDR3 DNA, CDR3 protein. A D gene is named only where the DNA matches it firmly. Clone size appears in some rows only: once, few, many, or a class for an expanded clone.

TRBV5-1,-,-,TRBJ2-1,TGCGCCAGCAGCGCGGACTGGGCCCGAGGAAATGAGCAGTTCTTC,CASSADWARGNEQFF
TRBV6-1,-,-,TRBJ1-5,TGTGCCAGCAGTGCCCCAGGATCGAGTCAGCCCCAGCATTTT,CASSAPGSSQPQHF
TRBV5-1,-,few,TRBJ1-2,TGCGCCAGCACCTCTCAGGATCCTAACTATGGCTACACCTTC,CASTSQDPNYGYTF
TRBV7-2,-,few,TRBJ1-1,TGTGCCAGCAGCCGAGCCATGAACACTGAAGCTTTCTTT,CASSRAMNTEAFF
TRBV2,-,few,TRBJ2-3,TGTGCCAGCAGTGATCGAGGGATATTAGCAGATACGCAGTATTTT,CASSDRGILADTQYF
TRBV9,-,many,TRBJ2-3,TGTGCCAGCAGCGTAGACGGCACAGATACGCAGTATTTT,CASSVDGTDTQYF
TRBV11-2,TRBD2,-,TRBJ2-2,TGTGCCAGCAGCCCCGGGACTAGTATAACCGGGGAGCTGTTTTTT,CASSPGTSITGELFF
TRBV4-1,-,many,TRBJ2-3,TGCGCCAGCAGCCAAAGTATGTCTAGTCGGTCGACAGATACGCAGTATTTT,CASSQSMSSRSTDTQYF
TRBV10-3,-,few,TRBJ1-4,TGTGCCATCAGTCGAGACGGGTCTAATGAAAAACTGTTTTTT,CAISRDGSNEKLFF
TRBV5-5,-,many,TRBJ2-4,TGTGCCAGCAGCTTGGTCGAAAACATTCAGTACTTC,CASSLVENIQYF
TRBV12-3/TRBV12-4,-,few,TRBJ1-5,TGTGCCAGCAGCAGACACAATCAGCCCCAGCATTTT,CASSRHNQPQHF
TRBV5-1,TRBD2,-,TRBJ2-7,TGCGCCAGCAGCTTGGATTCACTAGCGGGATCCTACGAGCAGTACTTC,CASSLDSLAGSYEQYF
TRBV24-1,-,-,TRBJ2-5,TGTGCCACCGGGGATTACAGGTCATCCGAGACCCAGTACTTC,CATGDYRSSETQYF
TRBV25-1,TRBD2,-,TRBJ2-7,TGTGCCAGCAGTGGGGGGACTATCAACTCCTACGAGCAGTACTTC,CASSGGTINSYEQYF
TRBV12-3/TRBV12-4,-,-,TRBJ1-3,TGTGCCAGCAGTCGGGGGGGGTACACCATATATTTT,CASSRGGYTIYF
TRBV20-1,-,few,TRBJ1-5,TGCAGTGCTAGAGAGAATACGCTATCCCAGCCCCAGCATTTT,CSARENTLSQPQHF
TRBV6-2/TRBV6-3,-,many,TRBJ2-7,TGTGCCAGCAGTTACCGACGCATAGACTACGAGCAGTACTTC,CASSYRRIDYEQYF
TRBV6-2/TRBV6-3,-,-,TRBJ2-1,TGTGCCAGCAGTTACTCGGTAAATAGCGGTTTACTCTACAATGAGCAGTTCTTC,CASSYSVNSGLLYNEQFF
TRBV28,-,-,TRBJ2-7,TGTGCGTCCGGTGGGGCCCCCTACGAGCAGTACTTC,CASGGAPYEQYF
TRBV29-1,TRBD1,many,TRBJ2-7,TGCAGCGCCCACGACAGGGCCTACGAGCAGTACTTC,CSAHDRAYEQYF
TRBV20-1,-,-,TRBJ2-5,TGCAGTGCTAGACCTCCCACTAAACCCACAGAGACCCAGTACTTC,CSARPPTKPTETQYF
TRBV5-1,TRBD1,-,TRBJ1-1,TGCGCCAGCAGCGTACAGGGGGAATTCACTGAAGCTTTCTTT,CASSVQGEFTEAFF
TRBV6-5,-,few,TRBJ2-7,TGTGCCAGCAGTTACGAACCTTCCTCCTACGAGCAGTACTTC,CASSYEPSSYEQYF
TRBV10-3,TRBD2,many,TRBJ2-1,TGTGCCATCACAGCGGGGGGGAATAATGAGCAGTTCTTC,CAITAGGNNEQFF
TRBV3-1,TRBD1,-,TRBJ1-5,TGTGCCAGCAGCGGGGCAGGGGGTCAGCCCCAGCATTTT,CASSGAGGQPQHF
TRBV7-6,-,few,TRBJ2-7,TGTGCCAGCAGCTTAGACAGAACTCGCGAGCAGTACTTC,CASSLDRTREQYF
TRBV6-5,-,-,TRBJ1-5,TGTGCCAGCAGACTTAACAGATATCAGCCCCAGCATTTT,CASRLNRYQPQHF
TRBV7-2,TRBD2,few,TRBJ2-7,TGTGCCAGCAGCACAAGACGACTAGCGGGAGTGAACGAGCAGTACTTC,CASSTRRLAGVNEQYF
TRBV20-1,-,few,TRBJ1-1,TGCAGTGCTAAAGGACCCCCAATGAACACTGAAGCTTTCTTT,CSAKGPPMNTEAFF
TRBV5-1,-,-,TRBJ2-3,TGCGCCAGCAGCACAAATGGCGGACACACCACAGATACGCAGTATTTT,CASSTNGGHTTDTQYF